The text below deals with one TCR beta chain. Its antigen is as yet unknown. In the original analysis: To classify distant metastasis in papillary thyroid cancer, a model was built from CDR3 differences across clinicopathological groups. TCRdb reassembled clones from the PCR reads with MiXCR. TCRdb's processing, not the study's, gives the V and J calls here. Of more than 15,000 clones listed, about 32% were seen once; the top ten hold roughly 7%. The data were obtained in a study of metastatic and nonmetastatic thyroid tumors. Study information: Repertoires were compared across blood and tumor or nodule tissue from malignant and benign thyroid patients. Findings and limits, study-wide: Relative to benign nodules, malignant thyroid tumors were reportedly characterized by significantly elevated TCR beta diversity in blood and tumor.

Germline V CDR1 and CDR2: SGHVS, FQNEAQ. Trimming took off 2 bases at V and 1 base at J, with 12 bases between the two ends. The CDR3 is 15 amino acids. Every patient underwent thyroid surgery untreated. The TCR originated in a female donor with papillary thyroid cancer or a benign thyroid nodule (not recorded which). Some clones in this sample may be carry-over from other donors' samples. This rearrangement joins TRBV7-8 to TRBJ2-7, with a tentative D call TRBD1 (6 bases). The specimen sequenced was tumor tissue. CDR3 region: CASSLLWGQSYEQYF. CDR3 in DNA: TGTGCCAGCAGCTTACTCTGGGGGCAGTCCTACGAGCAGTACTTC.